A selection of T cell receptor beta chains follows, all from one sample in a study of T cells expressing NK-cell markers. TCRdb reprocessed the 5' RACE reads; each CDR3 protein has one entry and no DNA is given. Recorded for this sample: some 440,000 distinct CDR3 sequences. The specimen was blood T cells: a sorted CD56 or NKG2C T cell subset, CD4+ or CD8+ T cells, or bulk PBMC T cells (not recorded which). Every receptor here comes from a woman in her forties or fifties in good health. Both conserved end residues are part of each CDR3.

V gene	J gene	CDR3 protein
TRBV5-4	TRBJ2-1	CATTPGGSRKGNEQFF
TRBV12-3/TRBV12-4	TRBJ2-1	CASGQGYNEQFF
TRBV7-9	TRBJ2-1	CASSLGLPYNEQFF
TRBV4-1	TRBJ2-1	CASSQASGRAWNEQFF
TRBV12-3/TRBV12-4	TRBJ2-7	CASSTRQGFREQYF
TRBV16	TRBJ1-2	CASSPTEWYGYTF
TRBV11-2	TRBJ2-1	CASSLDPGLLVEQFF
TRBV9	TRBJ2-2	CASSVTGTSGSAVTGELFF
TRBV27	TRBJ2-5	CASSRRAGGQETQYF
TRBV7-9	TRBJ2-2	CASSLASGGSGELFF
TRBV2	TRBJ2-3	CASSAIRASGSMGDTQYF
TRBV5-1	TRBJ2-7	CASSEQDRLAEQYF
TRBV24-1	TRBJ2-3	CATSDSLGQGFLTDTQYF
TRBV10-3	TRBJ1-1	CAISDINRDEAFF
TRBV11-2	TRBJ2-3	CASSLNVGLTDTQYF
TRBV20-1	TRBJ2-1	CSAIRVYNEQFF
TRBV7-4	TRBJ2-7	CASSLIAREGGDEQYF
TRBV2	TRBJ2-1	CASRALAGGPLNEQFF
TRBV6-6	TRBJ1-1	CASSPGTVNTEAFF
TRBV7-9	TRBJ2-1	CASSRRQVPAGGPGNEQFF
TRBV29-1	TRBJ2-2	CSVGLGAGGGELFF